Listed here are 9 T cell receptor beta chains from one sample, sequenced in a study of metastatic and nonmetastatic thyroid tumors. No patient had received any treatment before thyroid surgery. TCRdb re-called the PCR reads with MiXCR. This sample yields roughly 25,000 clones, of which under 30% are seen a single time; more than 10% belongs to the top ten. The sample was tumor tissue. These receptors were taken from a male donor with papillary thyroid cancer or a benign thyroid nodule (not recorded which). Some clones in this sample may be carry-over from other donors' samples.

This clone was picked up a small number of times. The chain uses TRBV28 and TRBJ1-2; D unresolved. V was pared by 3 bases and J by 7 bases, with 15 bases between. Looked up from germline, CDR1 is MDHEN and CDR2 is SYDVKM. The CDR3 runs 14 residues. The CDR3 nucleotides are TGTGCCAGCAGTTTGCCCCAGCAGTTAGGTGGCTACACCTTC. It is translated as CASSLPQQLGGYTF.

This chain connects TRBV12-3 or TRBV12-4 to TRBJ2-2, with 8 bases aligning to TRBD1. This CDR3 has 15 amino acids. The junction had 11 bases not matched to a gene; V was cut back by 5 bases and J by 9 bases. The CDR3 DNA reads as TGTGCCAGCAGTACCGGGACAGGTCCTTCCTGGGAGCTGTTTTTT. It yields the protein CASSTGTGPSWELFF.

This rearrangement joins TRBV10-3 to TRBJ1-1, with a tentative D call TRBD1 (5 bases). V lost 7 bases to trimming and J lost 2 bases, with 11 bases between them. The germline V gene encodes CDR1 ENHRY and CDR2 SYGVKD. The CDR3 runs 13 residues. This CDR3 is CAINGGINTEAFF. In DNA, the CDR3 is TGTGCCATCAATGGGGGGATCAACACTGAAGCTTTCTTT.

The genes are TRBV11-1 and TRBJ2-7, with D hard to call. Germline V gives CDR1 SGHAT, CDR2 FQDESV (reference sequence). CDR3 length equals 16 residues. V was trimmed by 4 bases and J by 2 bases, leaving 18 bases between them. The CDR3 DNA sequence: TGTGCCAGCAGCTCGCGTATAGGGCAGGCCCCCTACGAGCAGTACTTC. Protein: CASSSRIGQAPYEQYF.

This rearrangement joins TRBV10-1 to TRBJ2-1; 9 nucleotides match TRBD2. This CDR3 spans 14 amino acids. CDR1 WNHNN and CDR2 SYGVQD come from the germline V gene (reference sequence). V lost 5 bases and J lost 8; bases outside the gene matches: 7. The CDR3 is CASSQWTSADEQFF. CDR3 in DNA: TGCGCCAGCAGTCAGTGGACTAGCGCCGATGAGCAGTTCTTC.

Ten or more counts support this clone. The CDR3 sequence: CASRLTGYEQYF. CDR3 nucleotide sequence: TGTGCCAGCAGGCTGACAGGCTACGAGCAGTACTTC. The J gene is TRBJ2-7, the V gene TRBV12-3 or TRBV12-4; D might be TRBD1 (6 bases). CDR3 length equals 12 residues. V lost 6 bases to trimming and J lost 3 bases, with 9 bases between them.

The table lists this clone with a few counts. The V call is TRBV19, the J call TRBJ2-7; D perhaps matches TRBD1 (6 bases). This CDR3 spans 13 amino acids. Trimming took 3 bases from V and 3 from J, leaving 9 bases between them. Germline V lookup: CDR1 LNHDA, CDR2 SQIVND (reference sequence). In DNA form, the CDR3 reads TGTGCCAGTAGTATTAGGGACAACTACGAGCAGTACTTC. Translation gives CASSIRDNYEQYF.

This clone came up many times. This same CDR3 is encoded by further DNA sequences in the sample. V and J are TRBV24-1 and TRBJ2-4, with TRBD2 identical over 15 bases. J lost 8 bases, V lost 2 bases, and 6 bases had no gene match. The CDR3 consists of 17 residues. Germline V gives CDR1 KGHDR, CDR2 SFDVKD. CDR3 nucleotide sequence: TGTGCCACCAGTGATTCGGGACTAGCGGGAGGCTCGGACATTCAGTACTTC. Amino acids: CATSDSGLAGGSDIQYF.

With respect to this clone: The sample has other DNA sequences that encode this CDR3 too. V and J are TRBV5-1 and TRBJ2-1; D is tentatively TRBD1 or TRBD2 (5 bases each). CDR1 is SGHRS, CDR2 YFSETQ, per germline. The CDR3 contains 14 residues. V gave up 4 bases and J gave up 8 bases, with 16 bases separating them. The CDR3: CASSRGTAVYEQFF. The CDR3 nucleotides are TGCGCCAGCAGCCGAGGGACCGCCGTCTATGAGCAGTTCTTC.